This T cell receptor (beta chain) was recovered during a study of CD8+ T cells in alopecia areata. Looking at the study overall: Treated patients received oral tofacitinib, 5 to 10 mg twice daily. Study-wide results and caveats: In blood and scalp, many expanded lesional clones persisted during tofacitinib.

Treatment indicated: oral pan-JAK inhibitor, 5-10 mg twice daily. Lesional scalp punch biopsies and peripheral blood came from alopecia areata patients. CDR1 and CDR2 (germline): SQVTM, ANQGSEA. The CDR3 spans 14 residues. RNA was extracted and reverse transcribed into cDNA as the sequencing template. The method was immunoSEQ multiplex PCR; TCRdb's version includes in-frame clones alone and lacks a portion of them. The data hold around 210,000 clones, with 64% observed a single time. Turning to this clone: Its target is unknown. One end of the junction does not line up with germline, which may come from a read error.

This clonotype was obtained from a human donor with alopecia areata. V is TRBV29-1 and J is TRBJ2-6; TRBD2 matches 7 bases. The starting material was CD4+ T cells sorted from blood, obtained at week 4, from a patient treated with tofacitinib. This chain's CDR3 is CSVAGESAANVLTF. CDR3 nucleotide sequence: TGCAGCGTCGCGGGGGAATCTGCGGCCAACGTCCTGACTTTC.